This record concerns one T cell receptor (beta chain) sequence. Its binding antigen is unknown. At one end, the junction sequence differs from germline, possibly due to a read error. These data come from a study of blood T cells in healthy people across ages (dated by TCRdb to about 2015). General notes on the study: In model experiments, template switching captured roughly one uniquely barcoded TCR beta cDNA molecule for every two T cells. The study measured age-related changes in TCR beta repertoire diversity using deep sequencing normalized with unique cDNA molecular identifiers. To avoid experimental bias, donors of different ages were distributed randomly across sequencing lanes. Using the same blood draw, the study looked at two additional independent replicas of 1 million unique cDNA reads for two donors, one aged 18 to 30 and the other aged 80 or older. The donors were divided into four age groups: young (average approximately 16 years), middle-aged (about 40), aged (approximately 59) and long-lived (more than 75). Study-wide conclusions, independent of this receptor: The CMV infection status of donors was not known, potentially confounding age-related changes in expanded clonotypes. Compared with the aged group, the long-lived group had more naive CD4+ T cells, fewer expanded clones and increased TCR diversity, suggesting age selection. Estimates of total diversity from one million sequenced T cells were regarded as lower bounds and underestimates. Observed TCR beta diversity per million T cells fell roughly linearly with age, and a significant reduction was already apparent by age around 40. Since profiling was done on bulk unsorted PBMCs, naive and antigen-experienced compartments could not be conclusively compared. A strong correlation was found between observed TCR beta diversity and the percentage of naive T cells measured by flow cytometry.

The approximately 40 donors, aged 6 to 90 years, were systemically healthy Caucasian individuals from Russia. Each donor gave around 9 milliliters of peripheral blood, collected into EDTA-treated Vacutainer tubes. Ficoll-Paque density-gradient centrifugation was used to isolate PBMCs, with at least 7 million obtained per sample. Total RNA was extracted from PBMCs with Trizol reagent, with at least 6 micrograms obtained per sample. For every donor, flow cytometry on a PBMC aliquot measured the percentage of naive CD45RAhigh/CD27high T cells. The CDR3 sequence holds 15 residues, the cysteine and phenylalanine included. The entry retains the CDR3 DNA only, 45 bases that are in frame from base 1. From the germline V gene (reference sequence), CDR1 is LGHDT and CDR2 is YNNKEL. The library was made by 5' RACE. This sample was sequenced with an Illumina HiSeq 2500. A second roughly 7 to 11 cycle PCR used a sample-barcoded 5' primer and a J-beta primer mix. A unique molecular identifier was introduced onto each TCR beta cDNA molecule by a template-switch 5' adaptor carrying 12 random nucleotides. At least 2.5 million CDR3-containing paired-end reads were obtained from each sample. All of the RNA was converted into first-strand cDNA using the Mint cDNA synthesis kit, with a TRBC-specific oligonucleotide serving as the primer. Following uracil-DNA glycosylase treatment, a first 18-cycle PCR with universal primers M1SS and BC2_uni_R was performed on all cDNA. The paper's data handling went like this. Each sample was normalized by randomly selecting 1 million high-quality reads, each carrying a distinct molecular identifier. Instead of being binned into consensus sequences, reads that shared molecular identifiers were thrown out. MiTCR, run with a Q25 quality threshold and the strictest error-elimination algorithm, handled CDR3 identification, clonotype clustering and error correction. A nonparametric unseen species model with Euler transformation was used to estimate a lower bound on total TCR beta diversity. TCRdb reran the public reads through fastp at Q25 and MiXCR, keeping productive beta chains. All rows with the same CDR3 protein become a single entry with the most common DNA and genes. The V and J calls come from TCRdb's annotation, not from the publication. Across this sample there are 600,000 or so distinct CDR3 sequences, with under 25% seen only once. The ten largest account for about 3.6% of the sample.

Recombination connected TRBV3-1 to TRBJ2-1; 14 of the junction bases match TRBD2. The sample consisted of blood. The sequence was obtained from a man between 70 and 80 years old in good health. The bases read TGTGCCTGCAGCCAAGGGACTAGCGGGAGCAATGAGCAGTTCTTC. Its product reads: CACSQGTSGSNEQFF.